The clone carrying this T cell receptor beta chain was counted ten times or more. The antigen is unknown. The data are from a study of CD8 T cells in ankylosing spondylitis. Study-wide results and caveats: For ankylosing spondylitis blood, a TCR beta motif of under ten highly homologous variants appeared characteristic. Matched synovial fluid from ankylosing spondylitis patients was reported to be enriched for disease-linked clones.

Germline assignment: CDR1 GTSNPN and CDR2 SVGIG (reference sequence). CDR3 length: 14 residues. The J segment lost 1 base and the V segment lost 3 bases, leaving 5 bases of the junction unmatched. By quantitative 5'-RACE with molecular barcodes, the TCR beta libraries were made. One entry per CDR3 protein results from TCRdb running MiXCR on the 5' RACE reads. The sample lists 100,000 to 150,000 distinct CDR3 sequences, around 7% occurring once. The sequence was obtained from a male donor with ankylosing spondylitis or in good health (not recorded which). Sequencing was done on a sample of blood, either unsorted or a sorted T cell fraction (not recorded which). The rearrangement joins TRBV30 to TRBJ2-5, with TRBD1 matching over 7 bases. In DNA, the CDR3 is TGTGCCTGGAGCTTTGGGACAGCCCAAGAGACCCAGTACTTC. This gives the protein CAWSFGTAQETQYF. The whole variable domain, filled in from reference TRBV30 and TRBJ2-5, reads SQTIHQWPATLVQPVGSPLSLECTVEGTSNPNLYWYRQAAGRGLQLLFYSVGIGQISSEVPQNLSASRPQDRQFILSSKKLLLSDSGFYLCAWSFGTAQETQYFGPGTRLLVL.